The subject of this entry is one TCR beta chain. Its antigen is unknown. This sample stems from a study of cytotoxic CD8 clonotypes in ibrutinib-treated CLL. Study information: Among the patients, roughly 12 presented as relapsed/refractory and around 15 as treatment-naive; approximately 17 showed unmutated IGHV.

Study conclusions and caveats: An increase in clonality occurred at ibrutinib response, followed by a return toward baseline at progression. Sustained-remission patients were sampled at different times than progressing patients were.

J lost 2 bases, V lost 0 bases, and 10 bases had no gene match. In germline, CDR1 is SGDLS, CDR2 YYNGEE. This CDR3 region has 18 residues. With sequencing, the targeted depth ranged from 1 in 200,000 to 1 in 1 million T cells. This table comes from immunoSEQ multiplex PCR, and its TCRdb copy is limited to in-frame clones, with some not included. The sample shows 270,000 or so clones, approximately 76% of them seen only once. The sequence came from a human donor with chronic lymphocytic leukemia. The rearrangement joins TRBV9 to TRBJ2-7, with TRBD2 matching over 11 bases. The sequenced sample was PBMCs, obtained at disease progression, from a patient treated with ibrutinib. CDR3 residues: CASSVGLAGGHYPYEQYF. CDR3 DNA: TGTGCCAGCAGCGTAGGCCTAGCGGGAGGCCATTACCCCTACGAGCAGTACTTC. Filled out from reference TRBV9 and TRBJ2-7, the complete variable domain reads DSGVTQTPKHLITATGQRVTLRCSPRSGDLSVYWYQQSLDQGLQFLIQYYNGEERAKGNILERFSAQQFPDLHSELNLSSLELGDSALYFCASSVGLAGGHYPYEQYFGPGTRLTVT.